The clone carrying this T cell receptor beta chain was seen only a few times. The antigen remains unidentified. Trimming removed 5 bases at V and 8 bases at J, with 15 bases between. From germline, CDR1 is SGHTA and CDR2 FQGNSA. This CDR3 is built from 13 residues. These data originate in a study of post-analysis software for immune sequencing data. As for the study in general: Patients with relapsing-remitting, secondary progressive and progressive-relapsing multiple sclerosis courses were all represented. Study-wide findings and caveats: Compared with controls, patients had more of five TRBV segments, including TRBV5-6, TRBV5-1 and TRBV20-1. Samples from one preparation batch, clustered by F measure, grouped strongly together.

Included in the TCR beta cDNA libraries were unique molecular identifiers. TCRdb re-called the PCR reads through MiXCR, storing one row per CDR3 protein. The sample includes hundreds of thousands of distinct CDR3 sequences, about 60% of them seen just once. The chain carries TRBV7-2 and TRBJ1-1, with D perhaps matching TRBD1 (6 bases). The TCR comes from a girl aged 2-10 years with multiple sclerosis. Sequencing was performed on blood. The CDR3 reads CASSEQGALEAFF. The CDR3 bases are TGTGCCAGCAGCGAACAGGGAGCCTTGGAAGCTTTCTTT.